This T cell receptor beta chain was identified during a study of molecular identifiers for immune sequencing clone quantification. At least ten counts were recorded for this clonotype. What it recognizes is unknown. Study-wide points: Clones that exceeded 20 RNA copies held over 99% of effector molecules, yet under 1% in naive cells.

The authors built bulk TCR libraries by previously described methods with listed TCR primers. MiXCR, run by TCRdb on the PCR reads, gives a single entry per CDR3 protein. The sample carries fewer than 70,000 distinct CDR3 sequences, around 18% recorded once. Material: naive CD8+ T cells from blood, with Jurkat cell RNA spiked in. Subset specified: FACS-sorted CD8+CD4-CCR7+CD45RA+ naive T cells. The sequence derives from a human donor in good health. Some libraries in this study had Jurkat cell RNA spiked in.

The CDR3 DNA reads as TGTGCCAGCAGTCCCCCGCTCGGAGGTGGGGGAGTGGAGACCCAGTACTTC. Translation: CASSPPLGGGGVETQYF. The V gene is TRBV28, the J gene TRBJ2-5; D is perhaps TRBD1 or TRBD2 (5 bases each). Germline V lookup: CDR1 MDHEN, CDR2 SYDVKM. V was clipped by 5 bases and J by 5 bases, with 24 bases between them. The CDR3 runs to 17 residues.